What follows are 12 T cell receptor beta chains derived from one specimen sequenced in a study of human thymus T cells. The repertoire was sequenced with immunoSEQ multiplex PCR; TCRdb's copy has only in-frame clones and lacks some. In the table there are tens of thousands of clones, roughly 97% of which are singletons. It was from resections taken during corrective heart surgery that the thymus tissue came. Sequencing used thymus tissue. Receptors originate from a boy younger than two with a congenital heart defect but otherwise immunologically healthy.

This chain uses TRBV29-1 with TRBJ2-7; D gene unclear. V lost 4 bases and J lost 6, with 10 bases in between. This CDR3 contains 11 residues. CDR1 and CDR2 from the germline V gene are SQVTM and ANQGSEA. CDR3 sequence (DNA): TGCAGCGTTGCTATTCTGGGCGAGCAGTACTTC. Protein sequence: CSVAILGEQYF.

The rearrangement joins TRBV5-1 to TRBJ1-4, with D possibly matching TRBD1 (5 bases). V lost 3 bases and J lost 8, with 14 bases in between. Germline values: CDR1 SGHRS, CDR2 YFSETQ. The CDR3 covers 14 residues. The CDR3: CASSSGTRGEKLFF. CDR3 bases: TGCGCCAGCAGCTCGGGGACCCGAGGAGAAAAACTGTTTTTT.

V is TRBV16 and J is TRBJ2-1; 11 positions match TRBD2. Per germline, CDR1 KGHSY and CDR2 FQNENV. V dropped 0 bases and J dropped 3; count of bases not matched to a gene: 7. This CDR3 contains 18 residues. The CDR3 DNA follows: TGTGCCAGCAGCCAATCTGAACTAGCGGGAGTTGGCTACAATGAGCAGTTCTTC. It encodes CASSQSELAGVGYNEQFF.

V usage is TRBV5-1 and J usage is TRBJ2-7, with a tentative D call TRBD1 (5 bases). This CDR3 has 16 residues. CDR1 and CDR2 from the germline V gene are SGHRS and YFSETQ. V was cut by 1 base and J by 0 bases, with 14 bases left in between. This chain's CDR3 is CASSLTGSRPSYEQYF. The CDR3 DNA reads TGCGCCAGCAGCTTGACAGGATCTCGTCCCTCCTACGAGCAGTACTTC.

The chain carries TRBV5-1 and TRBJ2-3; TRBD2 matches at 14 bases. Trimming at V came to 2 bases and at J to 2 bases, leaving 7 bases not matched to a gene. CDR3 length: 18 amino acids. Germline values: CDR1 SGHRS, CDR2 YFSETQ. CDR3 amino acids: CASSLGLAGGQDTDTQYF. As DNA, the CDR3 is TGCGCCAGCAGCTTAGGACTAGCGGGGGGACAAGACACAGATACGCAGTATTTT.

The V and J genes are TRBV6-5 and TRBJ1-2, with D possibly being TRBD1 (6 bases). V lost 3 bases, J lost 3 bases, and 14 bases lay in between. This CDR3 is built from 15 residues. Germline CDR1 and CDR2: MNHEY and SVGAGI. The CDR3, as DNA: TGTGCCAGCAGTTATTTGCAGGGGAAGGACTATGGCTACACCTTC. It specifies CASSYLQGKDYGYTF.

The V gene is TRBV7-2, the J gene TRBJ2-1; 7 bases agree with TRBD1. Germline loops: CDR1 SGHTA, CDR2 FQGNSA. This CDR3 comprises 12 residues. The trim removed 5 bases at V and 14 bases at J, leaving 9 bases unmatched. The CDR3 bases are TGTGCCAGCAGCACGAATCGACAGGGTAAGTTCTTC. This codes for CASSTNRQGKFF.

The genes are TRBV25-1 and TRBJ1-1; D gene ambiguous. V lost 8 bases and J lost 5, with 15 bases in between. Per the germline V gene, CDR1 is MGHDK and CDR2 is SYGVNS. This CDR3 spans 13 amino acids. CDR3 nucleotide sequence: TGTGCCAGCGGTGCAAGAAAGGGAACTGAAGCTTTCTTT. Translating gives CASGARKGTEAFF.

The CDR3 region has the DNA TGTGCCAGCAGCCCCACCCGGGACAAAGAATCACCCCTCCACTTT. It specifies CASSPTRDKESPLHF. The chain employs TRBV6-5 and TRBJ1-6, with D perhaps TRBD1 (6 bases). The CDR3 contains 15 residues. V was cut by 6 bases and J by 10 bases, with 19 bases left in between. Germline CDR1 is MNHEY and CDR2 is SVGAGI.

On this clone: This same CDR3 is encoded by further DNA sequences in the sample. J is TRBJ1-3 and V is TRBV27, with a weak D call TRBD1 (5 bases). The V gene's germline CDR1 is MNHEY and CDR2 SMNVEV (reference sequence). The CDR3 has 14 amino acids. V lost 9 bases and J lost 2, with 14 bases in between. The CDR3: CASSRDGPGNTIYF. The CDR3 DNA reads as TGTGCCAGTAGTCGGGACGGCCCTGGAAACACCATATATTTT.

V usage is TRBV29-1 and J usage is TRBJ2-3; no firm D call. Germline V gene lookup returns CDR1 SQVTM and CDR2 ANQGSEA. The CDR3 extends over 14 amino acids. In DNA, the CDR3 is TGCAGTGATGTTGATCCCGACCGGCCAGATACGCAGTATTTT. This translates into CSDVDPDRPDTQYF.

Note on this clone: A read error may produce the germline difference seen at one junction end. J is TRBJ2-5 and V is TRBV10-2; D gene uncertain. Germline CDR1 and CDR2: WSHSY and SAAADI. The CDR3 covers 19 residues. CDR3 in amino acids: CASSELAPAHRVDQETQYF. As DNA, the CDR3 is TGCGCCAGCAGTGAGTTAGCCCCTGCCCACCGAGTCGACCAGGAGACCCAGTACTTC.